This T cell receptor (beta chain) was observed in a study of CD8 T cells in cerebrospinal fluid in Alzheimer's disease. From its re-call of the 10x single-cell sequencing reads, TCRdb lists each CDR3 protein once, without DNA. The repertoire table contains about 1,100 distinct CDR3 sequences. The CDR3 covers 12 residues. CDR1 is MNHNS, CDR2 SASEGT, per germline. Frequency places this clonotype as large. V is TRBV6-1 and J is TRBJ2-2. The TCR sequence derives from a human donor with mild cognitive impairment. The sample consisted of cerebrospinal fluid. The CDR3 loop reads CASRILAGELFF.